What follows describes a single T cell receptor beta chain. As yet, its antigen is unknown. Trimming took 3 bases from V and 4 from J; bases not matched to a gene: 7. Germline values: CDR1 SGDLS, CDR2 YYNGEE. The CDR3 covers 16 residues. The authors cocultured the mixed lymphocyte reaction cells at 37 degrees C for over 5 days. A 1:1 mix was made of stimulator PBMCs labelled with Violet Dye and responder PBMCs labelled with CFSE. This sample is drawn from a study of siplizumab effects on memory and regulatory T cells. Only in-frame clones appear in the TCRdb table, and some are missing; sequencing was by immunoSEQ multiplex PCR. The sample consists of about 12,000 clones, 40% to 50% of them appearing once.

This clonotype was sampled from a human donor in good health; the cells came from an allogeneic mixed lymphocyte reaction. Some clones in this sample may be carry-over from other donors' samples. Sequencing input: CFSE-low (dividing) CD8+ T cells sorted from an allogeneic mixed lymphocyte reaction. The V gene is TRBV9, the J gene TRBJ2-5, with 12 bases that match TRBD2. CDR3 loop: CASSEFPGLAGETQYF. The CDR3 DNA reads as TGTGCCAGCAGCGAATTTCCGGGACTAGCGGGAGAGACCCAGTACTTC.